This T cell receptor beta chain was recovered during a study of T cells after yellow fever vaccination. Study-wide context: SMART-Seq v4 Ultra Low Input prepared libraries from low-cell fractions. General observations from the study: The bulk population could contribute abundant contaminating clonotypes to FACS-sorted repertoires. Post-booster samples contained most primary-vaccination clones (approximately 97% CD4, about 87% CD8).

This clonotype was recorded at least ten times. What it binds is unknown. Production of TCR cDNA was by 5'RACE template switching, which also added a universal primer site and UMIs. A single record per CDR3 protein comes from TCRdb applying MiXCR to the 5' RACE reads. The sample has 250,000 or so distinct CDR3 sequences, 3.6% seen once; the top ten hold about 19%. Germline V gene lookup returns CDR1 SEHNR and CDR2 FQNEAQ (reference sequence). There are 14 residues in the CDR3. The ends were cut back, 0 bases at V and 4 bases at J, with 6 bases in the middle. The TCR comes from a man aged 18 to 35 who received the YFV17D yellow fever vaccine. V usage is TRBV7-9 and J usage is TRBJ2-2; D gene unclear. The sequencing here drew on PBMCs, taken 15 days after the yellow fever booster vaccination. As DNA, the CDR3 is TGTGCCAGCAGCTTAGCAGCCGGCACCGGGGAGCTGTTTTTT. It is translated as CASSLAAGTGELFF.